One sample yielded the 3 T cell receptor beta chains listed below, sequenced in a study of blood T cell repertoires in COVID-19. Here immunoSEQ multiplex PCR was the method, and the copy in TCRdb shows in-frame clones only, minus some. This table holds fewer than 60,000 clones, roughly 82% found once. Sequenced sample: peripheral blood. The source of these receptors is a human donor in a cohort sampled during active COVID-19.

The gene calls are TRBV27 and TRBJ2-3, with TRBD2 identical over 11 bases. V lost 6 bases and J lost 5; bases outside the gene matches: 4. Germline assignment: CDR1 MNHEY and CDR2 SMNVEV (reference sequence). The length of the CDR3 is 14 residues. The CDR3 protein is CASSPGLAGDTQYF. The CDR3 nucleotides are TGTGCCAGCAGCCCTGGACTAGCGGGAGATACGCAGTATTTT.

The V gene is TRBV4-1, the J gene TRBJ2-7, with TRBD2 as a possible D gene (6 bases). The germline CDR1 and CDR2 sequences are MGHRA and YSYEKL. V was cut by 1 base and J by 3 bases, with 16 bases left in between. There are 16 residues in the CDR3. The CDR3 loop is CASSQGAWLASYEQYF. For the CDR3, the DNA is TGCGCCAGCAGCCAAGGGGCCTGGCTAGCGAGCTACGAGCAGTACTTC.

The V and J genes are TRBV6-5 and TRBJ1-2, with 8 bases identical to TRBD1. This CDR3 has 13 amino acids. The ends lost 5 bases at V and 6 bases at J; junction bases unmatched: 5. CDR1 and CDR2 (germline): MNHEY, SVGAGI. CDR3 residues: CASSPQGADGYTF. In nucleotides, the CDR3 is TGTGCCAGCAGTCCCCAGGGGGCCGATGGCTACACCTTC.